Listed here are 27 T cell receptor beta chains from one sample, sequenced in a study of early T cells in non-severe SARS-CoV-2 infection. MiXCR, run by TCRdb on the 5' RACE reads, gives a single entry per CDR3 protein. The data show 70,000 to 90,000 distinct CDR3 sequences, roughly 12% seen once. Material for sequencing was whole blood. Receptors were obtained from an adult who was a healthcare worker with PCR-confirmed SARS-CoV-2 infection or an uninfected control (not recorded which).

This chain uses TRBV7-2 with TRBJ2-5; 10 bases fit TRBD2. Germline loops: CDR1 SGHTA, CDR2 FQGNSA. V lost 1 base, J lost 5 bases, and 7 bases stayed unmatched. The CDR3 is 16 residues long. CDR3 nucleotide sequence: TGTGCCAGCAGCTTAGTGGGGACTAGCGTCTATGAGACCCAGTACTTC. This encodes CASSLVGTSVYETQYF.

Points on this clonotype: A much more abundant neighbour one base away suggests this may be a read error. This chain links TRBV7-9 with TRBJ2-1, with 8 bases that match TRBD2. CDR1 is SEHNR and CDR2 is FQNEAQ in the germline V gene (reference sequence). This CDR3 has 16 amino acids. After removal of 5 bases from V and 5 bases from J, the junction contained 11 bases not matched to a gene. CDR3 in amino acids: CASSPTGGRKDNEQFF. The CDR3, as DNA: TGTGCCAGCAGCCCTACGGGAGGGCGGAAGGACAATGAGCAGTTCTTC.

This clonotype came up a few times. V gene TRBV20-1 combines with J gene TRBJ2-3; D may be TRBD2 (5 bases). The CDR3 runs to 13 residues. Germline values: CDR1 DFQATT, CDR2 SNEGSKA (reference sequence). Trimming cost V 3 bases and J 0 bases, with 7 bases left between them. The CDR3 DNA follows: TGCAGTGCTAGGGAGGTTAGCACAGATACGCAGTATTTT. Translated, it gives CSAREVSTDTQYF.

The J gene is TRBJ2-1, the V gene TRBV20-1; 11 nucleotides align to TRBD2. CDR3 size: 14 residues. The germline V gene encodes CDR1 DFQATT and CDR2 SNEGSKA (reference sequence). The J segment lost 2 bases and the V segment lost 5 bases, leaving 2 bases of the junction unmatched. The CDR3 nucleotides read TGCAGTGCTGGTAGCGGGAGGGCCTACAATGAGCAGTTCTTC. Amino acid sequence: CSAGSGRAYNEQFF.

This clonotype was picked up a small number of times. The CDR3 DNA follows: TGTGCCAGCAGCCCTTTGCGGGCAGATACGCAGTATTTT. Amino acids: CASSPLRADTQYF. The V gene is TRBV7-9, the J gene TRBJ2-3, with D possibly matching TRBD2 (5 bases). With 5 bases removed from V and 4 bases from J, the gap between germline ends came to 10 bases. The CDR3 is 13 residues long. Germline assignment: CDR1 SEHNR and CDR2 FQNEAQ (reference sequence).

For this clonotype: Just one base apart from a much larger clone, this may be a read error. The CDR3 DNA sequence: TGTGCCAGCAATGTCCACAGGGGTAACTATGGCTACACCTTC. It yields the protein CASNVHRGNYGYTF. The V call is TRBV28, the J call TRBJ1-2; the match to TRBD1 covers 7 bases. Trimming cost V 7 bases and J 1 base; bases outside gene matches: 6. CDR3 length equals 14 residues. Germline assignment: CDR1 MDHEN and CDR2 SYDVKM.

Many counts were recorded for this clonotype. V is TRBV4-2 and J is TRBJ2-1; possible D gene TRBD2, 6 bases. The CDR3 extends over 13 amino acids. Trimming stripped 3 bases from V and 7 bases from J, with 10 bases between. Germline CDR1 LGHNA, CDR2 YNFKEQ. CDR3 loop: CASSQDYANEQFF. In nucleotides, the CDR3 is TGTGCCAGCAGCCAGGACTATGCGAATGAGCAGTTCTTC.

This sequence joins TRBV28 and TRBJ2-2; D not certain. V lost 7 bases and J 4 bases, leaving 10 bases between the germline ends. This CDR3 region has 13 residues. The germline V gene has CDR1 MDHEN and CDR2 SYDVKM. The CDR3 loop reads CASIGPLTGELFF. The CDR3 coding sequence is TGTGCCAGCATAGGACCCCTCACCGGGGAGCTGTTTTTT.

This clonotype was picked up many times. The V call is TRBV24-1, the J call TRBJ2-7, with D possibly matching TRBD1 (6 bases). V was shortened by 0 bases and J by 0 bases, with 11 bases between the two germline ends. Germline-derived CDR1 and CDR2 are KGHDR and SFDVKD. This CDR3 spans 16 amino acids. The CDR3 here is CATSDLQGSSSYEQYF. The CDR3 coding sequence is TGTGCCACCAGTGATTTGCAGGGGTCCTCCTCCTACGAGCAGTACTTC.

The rearrangement links TRBV28 to TRBJ2-4, with D possibly matching TRBD1 (6 bases). The V gene's germline CDR1 is MDHEN and CDR2 SYDVKM. There are 14 residues in the CDR3. Trimming removed 4 bases from V and 7 bases from J, with 14 bases in between. This CDR3 reads CASSSLPQGNIQYF. The CDR3 DNA reads as TGTGCCAGCAGTTCCCTCCCCCAGGGGAACATTCAGTACTTC. The full variable domain, completed using reference TRBV28 and TRBJ2-4, is DVKVTQSSRYLVKRTGEKVFLECVQDMDHENMFWYRQDPGLGLRLIYFSYDVKMKEKGDIPEGYSVSREKKERFSLILESASTNQTSMYLCASSSLPQGNIQYFGAGTRLSVL.

The table lists this clonotype with a few counts. The gene calls are TRBV2 and TRBJ2-7; 7 nucleotides match TRBD2. Germline V CDR1 and CDR2: SNHLY, FYNNEI. There are 14 residues in the CDR3. V lost 6 bases, J lost 4 bases, and 9 bases stayed unmatched. The CDR3 reads CASSSPGLPYEQYF. The DNA for the CDR3 is TGTGCCAGCAGCAGCCCGGGACTACCATACGAGCAGTACTTC.

This clonotype was picked up many times. The chain links TRBV29-1 to TRBJ1-2, with 7 bases fitting TRBD1. This CDR3 has 12 residues. Germline V gene lookup returns CDR1 SQVTM and CDR2 ANQGSEA. The CDR3 is CRAGTDNYGYTF. As DNA, the CDR3 is TGCAGGGCCGGGACAGATAACTATGGCTACACCTTC. The complete variable domain, with remaining parts taken from reference TRBV29-1 and TRBJ1-2, reads SAVISQKPSRDICQRGTSLTIQCQVDSQVTMMFWYRQQPGQSLTLIATANQGSEATYESGFVIDKFPISRPNLTFSTLTVSNMSPEDSSIYLCRAGTDNYGYTFGSGTRLTVV.

The chain combines TRBV7-2 with TRBJ2-2; TRBD1 agrees at 10 bases. The V and J ends lost 5 bases and 7 bases, in that order; junction bases with no gene match: 4. Germline-derived CDR1 and CDR2 are SGHTA and FQGNSA. CDR3 length: 14 residues. CDR3 amino acids: CASSRTGGFGELFF. DNA of the CDR3: TGTGCCAGCAGCAGGACAGGGGGTTTCGGGGAGCTGTTTTTT.

This clonotype was observed at least ten times. The chain uses TRBV5-1 and TRBJ2-5; 11 nucleotides line up with TRBD2. The CDR3 is 17 residues long. Germline trimming cut 0 bases from V and 4 bases from J; bases unmatched to any gene: 8. From germline, CDR1 is SGHRS and CDR2 YFSETQ. Written as DNA, the CDR3 is TGCGCCAGCAGCTTGGGACTAGCGGGAAGTGAAGGAGAGACCCAGTACTTC. Protein sequence: CASSLGLAGSEGETQYF. Together with reference TRBV5-1 and TRBJ2-5, the CDR3 gives the full variable domain: KAGVTQTPRYLIKTRGQQVTLSCSPISGHRSVSWYQQTPGQGLQFLFEYFSETQRNKGNFPGRFSGRQFSNSRSEMNVSTLELGDSALYLCASSLGLAGSEGETQYFGPGTRLLVL.

The J gene is TRBJ2-3, the V gene TRBV20-1; TRBD2 aligns across 10 bases. The V gene end was trimmed by 2 bases and the J gene end by 6 bases; junction bases not matched to a gene: 8. The CDR3 is 15 amino acids. Germline V CDR1 and CDR2: DFQATT, SNEGSKA (reference sequence). The CDR3 region is CSARSLAGDPDTQYF. CDR3 nucleotides: TGCAGTGCTAGATCGCTAGCGGGAGATCCCGATACGCAGTATTTT.

V is TRBV29-1 and J is TRBJ2-1; D is possibly TRBD1 (5 bases). V dropped 7 bases and J dropped 5 bases, with 15 bases sitting between them. CDR1 and CDR2 from the germline V gene are SQVTM and ANQGSEA. This CDR3 has 13 amino acids. DNA for the CDR3: TGCAGCGGCCAGGGCGGTGGTCACAATGAGCAGTTCTTC. Its translation is CSGQGGGHNEQFF.

Points on this clonotype: The CDR3 carries no conserved terminal phenylalanine or tryptophan, so it likely arises from a read error. The DNA is left out, because the CDR3 cannot be placed on it with certainty; the CDR3 is given as TCRdb lists it. The chain is built from TRBV20-1 and TRBJ2-7; the table's D call, TRBD1, has no DNA check behind it. A total of 11 residues make up the CDR3, ends included. Germline-derived CDR1 and CDR2 are DFQATT and SNEGSKA (reference sequence). The chain's CDR3 is CSAKGQGGPVL.

This clonotype was seen only a few times. V is TRBV5-4 and J is TRBJ2-5; TRBD1 might be the D (6 bases). This CDR3 contains 14 residues. V gave up 4 bases and J gave up 1 base, with 11 bases separating them. Per the germline V gene, CDR1 is SGHNT and CDR2 is YYREEE (reference sequence). CDR3 region: CASSPWDIQETQYF. DNA of the CDR3: TGTGCCAGCAGCCCCTGGGACATCCAAGAGACCCAGTACTTC.

The chain employs TRBV5-1 and TRBJ1-1; weak D call: TRBD1 (5 bases). The length of the CDR3 is 14 residues. The germline V gene has CDR1 SGHRS and CDR2 YFSETQ. V was shortened by 5 bases and J by 0 bases, with 11 bases between the two germline ends. The CDR3 DNA is TGCGCCAGCAGTCTTGGGACGGTGAACACTGAAGCTTTCTTT. Its translation is CASSLGTVNTEAFF.

This clonotype was detected ten times or more. J is TRBJ2-1 and V is TRBV5-4; D is unresolved. The V gene lost 0 bases and the J gene lost 3 bases, with 10 bases spanning the gap. Germline V gives CDR1 SGHNT, CDR2 YYREEE (reference sequence). The CDR3 is made up of 15 amino acids. The CDR3 DNA reads TGTGCCAGCAGCTTGGAGCTAGGTCTCTACAATGAGCAGTTCTTC. This translates into CASSLELGLYNEQFF.

This clonotype has just a few counts. V gene TRBV18 combines with J gene TRBJ2-5, with D possibly matching TRBD2 (5 bases). Trimming left V 3 bases short and J 2 bases short, with 16 bases between. Germline V CDR1 and CDR2: KGHSH, LQKENI. CDR3 size: 16 residues. CDR3 nucleotide sequence: TGTGCCAGCTCACCTCAGAGGGCAGGCCTACAAGAGACCCAGTACTTC. Amino acid sequence: CASSPQRAGLQETQYF.

This clonotype was found many times. The chain uses TRBV6-6 and TRBJ2-3, with 8 positions matching TRBD1. Germline V gene data show CDR1 as MNHNY and CDR2 as SVGAGI (reference sequence). The V segment lost 2 bases and the J segment 6 bases; nucleotides outside the gene matches: 7. The CDR3 is 15 amino acids. The CDR3 reads CASSYLGQGADTQYF. CDR3 nucleotide sequence: TGTGCCAGCAGTTACCTTGGACAGGGCGCGGATACGCAGTATTTT.

This clonotype occurred many times. The chain carries TRBV29-1 and TRBJ1-2; D uncertain. CDR1 and CDR2 from the germline V gene are SQVTM and ANQGSEA. The CDR3 consists of 11 residues. Trimming cost V 3 bases and J 8 bases, with 10 bases left between them. This CDR3 reads CSVEKVFGYTF. The CDR3 bases are TGCAGCGTTGAGAAGGTCTTCGGCTACACCTTC.

This chain joins TRBV10-3 and TRBJ2-1; 7 positions agree with TRBD2. The CDR3 length is 17 residues. After removal of 6 bases from V and 0 bases from J, the junction contained 11 bases not matched to a gene. Germline loops: CDR1 ENHRY, CDR2 SYGVKD. CDR3 loop: CAISPSPAGSSYNEQFF. CDR3 sequence (DNA): TGTGCCATCAGCCCCTCGCCAGCGGGGAGCTCCTACAATGAGCAGTTCTTC.

This clonotype appeared a few times. The chain is built from TRBV28 and TRBJ1-5; TRBD1 matches 7 bases. CDR3 size: 16 residues. Germline V gene data show CDR1 as MDHEN and CDR2 as SYDVKM. V lost 4 bases and J lost 1; bases outside the gene matches: 7. CDR3 bases: TGTGCCAGCAGTTCCCTGACAGGGACAAGCAATCAGCCCCAGCATTTT. Translated: CASSSLTGTSNQPQHF.

The chain carries TRBV4-1 and TRBJ2-7, with D perhaps matching TRBD2 (6 bases). CDR1 MGHRA and CDR2 YSYEKL come from the germline V gene. The V gene lost 1 base and the J gene lost 5 bases, with 12 bases spanning the gap. CDR3 size: 14 residues. CDR3: CASSQVGEVNEQYF. Written as DNA, the CDR3 is TGCGCCAGCAGCCAAGTTGGGGAGGTTAACGAGCAGTACTTC.

Points on this clonotype: It may be a read error: a sequence one base away is much more abundant. The chain couples TRBV7-9 to TRBJ2-1, with 11 bases matching TRBD2. This CDR3 contains 17 residues. Germline V gene data show CDR1 as SEHNR and CDR2 as FQNEAQ (reference sequence). CDR3 residues: CVSSPRPGLAANNEQFF. In nucleotides, the CDR3 is TGTGTCAGCAGCCCCCGACCGGGACTAGCGGCTAACAATGAGCAGTTCTTC.